This T cell receptor (beta chain) was recovered during a study of T cells of healthy individuals (dated by TCRdb to about 2018). V and J are truncated by 4 bases and 0 bases respectively, leaving an intervening sequence of 13 bases. From a lookup of the germline V gene, CDR1 and CDR2 are SGDLS and YYNGEE. The CDR3 has 15 amino acids, counting the end cysteine and phenylalanine. Only the CDR3 region is kept as DNA, spanning 45 bases read in frame from base 1. Library method: 5' RACE. TCRdb names Illumina MiSeq as the instrument used. TCRdb itself trimmed the public reads at Q25 with fastp, ran MiXCR and retained productive beta chains. Identical CDR3 proteins give one entry, which carries the most common genes and DNA. This sample lists about 41,000 distinct CDR3 sequences; approximately 4.9% were detected once. Less than 9.5% of the sample is taken by the ten largest. This clonotype has a count of ten or more. Its specific antigen is unknown. No much larger clone exists at a distance of one base, and base qualities are not known.

The sequence links TRBV9 to TRBJ1-2; 6 matching bases give a weak D call of TRBD1. The TCR sequence derives from a human donor in good health. The nucleotide sequence reads as follows: TGTGCCAGCAGCCAGTGGGGGGGGCCTAACTATGGCTACACCTTC. Translated, it reads CASSQWGGPNYGYTF.